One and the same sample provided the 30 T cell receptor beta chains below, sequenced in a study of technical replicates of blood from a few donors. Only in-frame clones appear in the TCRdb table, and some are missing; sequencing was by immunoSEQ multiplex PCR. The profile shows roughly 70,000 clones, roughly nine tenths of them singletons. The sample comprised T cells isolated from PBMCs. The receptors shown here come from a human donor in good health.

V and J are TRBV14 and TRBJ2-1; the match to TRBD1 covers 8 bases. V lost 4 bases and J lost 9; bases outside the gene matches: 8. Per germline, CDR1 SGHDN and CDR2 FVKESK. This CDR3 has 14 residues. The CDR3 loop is CASSPTGQGGEQFF. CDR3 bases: TGTGCCAGCAGCCCGACCGGACAGGGAGGTGAGCAGTTCTTC.

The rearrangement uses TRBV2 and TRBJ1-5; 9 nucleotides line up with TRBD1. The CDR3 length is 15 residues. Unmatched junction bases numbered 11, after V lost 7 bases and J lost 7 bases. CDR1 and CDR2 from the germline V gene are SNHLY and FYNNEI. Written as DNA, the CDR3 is TGTGCCAGCAATCTTCCGGGACAGGGCGGACAGCCCCAGCATTTT. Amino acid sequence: CASNLPGQGGQPQHF. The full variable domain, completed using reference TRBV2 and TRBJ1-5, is EPEVTQTPSHQVTQMGQEVILRCVPISNHLYFYWYRQILGQKVEFLVSFYNNEISEKSEIFDDQFSVERPDGSNFTLKIRSTKLEDSAMYFCASNLPGQGGQPQHFGDGTRLSIL.

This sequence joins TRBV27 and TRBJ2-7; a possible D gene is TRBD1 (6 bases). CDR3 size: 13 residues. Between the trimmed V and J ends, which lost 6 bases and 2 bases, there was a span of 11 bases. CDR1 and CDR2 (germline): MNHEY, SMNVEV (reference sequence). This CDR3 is CASSWTATYEQYF. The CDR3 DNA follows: TGTGCCAGCAGCTGGACAGCTACCTACGAGCAGTACTTC.

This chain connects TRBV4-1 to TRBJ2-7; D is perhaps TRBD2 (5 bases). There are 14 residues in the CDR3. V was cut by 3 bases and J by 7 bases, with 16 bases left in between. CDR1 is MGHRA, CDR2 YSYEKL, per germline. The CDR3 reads CASSHDTRAGEQYF. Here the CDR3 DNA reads TGCGCCAGCAGCCACGATACTAGGGCGGGTGAGCAGTACTTC.

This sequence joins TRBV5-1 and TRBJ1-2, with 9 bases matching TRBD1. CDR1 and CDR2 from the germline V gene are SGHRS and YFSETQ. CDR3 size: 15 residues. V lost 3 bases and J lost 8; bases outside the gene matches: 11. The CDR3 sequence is CASSSTGGGIAGYTF. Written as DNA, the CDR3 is TGCGCCAGCAGCTCAACAGGGGGCGGTATAGCGGGCTACACCTTC.

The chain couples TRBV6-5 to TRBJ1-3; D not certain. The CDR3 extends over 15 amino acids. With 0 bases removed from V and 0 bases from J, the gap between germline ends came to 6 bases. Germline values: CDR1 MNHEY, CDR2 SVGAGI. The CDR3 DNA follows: TGTGCCAGCAGTTACTCGGCGGTCTCTGGAAACACCATATATTTT. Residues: CASSYSAVSGNTIYF.

This CDR3 is CASSTLAGGSYNEQFF. CDR3 nucleotides: TGTGCCAGCAGCACCCTAGCGGGAGGCTCCTACAATGAGCAGTTCTTC. The chain couples TRBV14 to TRBJ2-1, with TRBD2 matching 11 bases. V was pared by 5 bases and J by 0 bases, with 3 bases of the junction left unmatched. This CDR3 contains 16 residues. Germline V CDR1 and CDR2: SGHDN, FVKESK.

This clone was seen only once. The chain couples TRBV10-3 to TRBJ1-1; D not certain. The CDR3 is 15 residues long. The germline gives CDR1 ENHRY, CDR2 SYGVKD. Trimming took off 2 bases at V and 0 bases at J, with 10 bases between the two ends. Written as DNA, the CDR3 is TGTGCCATCAGTGAGGGGCAGACCATGAACACTGAAGCTTTCTTT. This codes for CAISEGQTMNTEAFF.

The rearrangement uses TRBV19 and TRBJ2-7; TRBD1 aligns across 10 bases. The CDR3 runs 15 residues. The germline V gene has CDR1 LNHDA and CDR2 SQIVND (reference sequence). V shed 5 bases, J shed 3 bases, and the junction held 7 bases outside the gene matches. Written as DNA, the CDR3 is TGTGCCAGTAGTCCCCCCGGGACAGGGGTCTACGAGCAGTACTTC. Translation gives CASSPPGTGVYEQYF. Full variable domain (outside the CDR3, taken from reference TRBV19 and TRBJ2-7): DGGITQSPKYLFRKEGQNVTLSCEQNLNHDAMYWYRQDPGQGLRLIYYSQIVNDFQKGDIAEGYSVSREKKESFPLTVTSAQKNPTAFYLCASSPPGTGVYEQYFGPGTRLTVT.

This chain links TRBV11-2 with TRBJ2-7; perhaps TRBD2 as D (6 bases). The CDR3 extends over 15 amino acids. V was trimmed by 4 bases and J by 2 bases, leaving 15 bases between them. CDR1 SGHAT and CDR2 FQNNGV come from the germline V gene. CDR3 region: CASSSLADPTYEQYF. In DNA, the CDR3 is TGTGCCAGCAGCTCTTTAGCGGACCCAACCTACGAGCAGTACTTC. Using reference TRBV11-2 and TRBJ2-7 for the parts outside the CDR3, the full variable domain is EAGVAQSPRYKIIEKRQSVAFWCNPISGHATLYWYQQILGQGPKLLIQFQNNGVVDDSQLPKDRFSAERLKGVDSTLKIQPAKLEDSAVYLCASSSLADPTYEQYFGPGTRLTVT.

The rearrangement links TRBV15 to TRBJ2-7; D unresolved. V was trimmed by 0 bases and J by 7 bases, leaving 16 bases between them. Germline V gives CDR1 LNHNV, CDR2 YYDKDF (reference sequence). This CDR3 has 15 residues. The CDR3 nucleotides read TGTGCCACCAGCAGAGATTCCCTCTCCGTCGAGGAGCAGTACTTC. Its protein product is CATSRDSLSVEEQYF.

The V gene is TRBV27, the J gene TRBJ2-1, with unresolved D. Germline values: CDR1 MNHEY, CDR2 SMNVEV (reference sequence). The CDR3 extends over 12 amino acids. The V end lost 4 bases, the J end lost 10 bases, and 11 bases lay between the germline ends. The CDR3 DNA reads TGTGCCAGCAGTTCCAACTACTTCGAGCAGTTCTTC. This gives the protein CASSSNYFEQFF.

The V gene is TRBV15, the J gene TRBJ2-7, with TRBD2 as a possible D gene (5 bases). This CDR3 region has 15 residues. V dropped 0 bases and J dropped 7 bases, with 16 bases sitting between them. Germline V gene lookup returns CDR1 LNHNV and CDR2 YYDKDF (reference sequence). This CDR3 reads CATSREGRGVGEQYF. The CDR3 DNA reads TGTGCCACCAGCAGAGAAGGTCGGGGAGTAGGGGAGCAGTACTTC.

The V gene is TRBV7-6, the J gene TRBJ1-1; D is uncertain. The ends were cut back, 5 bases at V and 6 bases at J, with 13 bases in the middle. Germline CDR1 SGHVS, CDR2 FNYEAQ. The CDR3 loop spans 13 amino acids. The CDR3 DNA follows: TGTGCCAGCAGCAATACCCCCGGGTCTGAAGCTTTCTTT. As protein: CASSNTPGSEAFF.

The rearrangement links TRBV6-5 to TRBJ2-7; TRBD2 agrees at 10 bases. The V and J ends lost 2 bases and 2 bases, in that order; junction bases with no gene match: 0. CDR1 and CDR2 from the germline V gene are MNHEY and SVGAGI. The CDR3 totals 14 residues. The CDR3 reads CASSYSGRAYEQYF. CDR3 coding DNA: TGTGCCAGCAGTTACAGCGGGAGGGCCTACGAGCAGTACTTC.

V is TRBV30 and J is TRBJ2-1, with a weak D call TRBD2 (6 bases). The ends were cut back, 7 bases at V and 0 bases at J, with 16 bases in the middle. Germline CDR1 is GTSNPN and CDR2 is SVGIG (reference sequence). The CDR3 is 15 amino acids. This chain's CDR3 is CASLQPGSSYNEQFF. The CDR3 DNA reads TGTGCCTCCCTCCAACCCGGGAGCTCCTACAATGAGCAGTTCTTC.

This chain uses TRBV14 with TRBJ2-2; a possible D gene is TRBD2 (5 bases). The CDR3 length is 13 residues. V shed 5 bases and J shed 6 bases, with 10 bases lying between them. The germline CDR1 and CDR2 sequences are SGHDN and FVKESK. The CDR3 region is CASSLFSAGELFF. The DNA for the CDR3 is TGTGCCAGCAGCTTATTTAGCGCCGGGGAGCTGTTTTTT.

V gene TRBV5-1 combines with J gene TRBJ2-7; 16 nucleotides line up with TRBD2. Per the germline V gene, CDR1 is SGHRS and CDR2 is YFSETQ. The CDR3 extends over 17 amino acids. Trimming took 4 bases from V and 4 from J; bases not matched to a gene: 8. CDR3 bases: TGCGCCAGCAGCGGGGGACTAGCGGGAGGGCTTGCTTACGAGCAGTACTTC. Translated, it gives CASSGGLAGGLAYEQYF.

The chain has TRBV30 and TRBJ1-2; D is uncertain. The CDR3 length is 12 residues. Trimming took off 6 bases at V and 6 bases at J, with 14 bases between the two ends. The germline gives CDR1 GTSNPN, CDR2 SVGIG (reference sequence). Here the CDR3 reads CACTDYYDGYTF. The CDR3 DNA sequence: TGTGCCTGTACAGACTATTACGATGGCTACACCTTC.

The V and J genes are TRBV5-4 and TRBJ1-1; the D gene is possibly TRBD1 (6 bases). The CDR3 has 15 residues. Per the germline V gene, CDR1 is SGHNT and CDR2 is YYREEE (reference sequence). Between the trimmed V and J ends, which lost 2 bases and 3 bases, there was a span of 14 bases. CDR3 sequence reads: CASSFHRERDTEAFF. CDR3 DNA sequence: TGTGCCAGCAGCTTTCACAGGGAAAGGGACACTGAAGCTTTCTTT.

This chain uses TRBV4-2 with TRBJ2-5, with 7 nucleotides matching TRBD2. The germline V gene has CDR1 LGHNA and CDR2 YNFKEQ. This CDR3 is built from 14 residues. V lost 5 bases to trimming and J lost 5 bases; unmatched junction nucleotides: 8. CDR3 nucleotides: TGTGCCAGCAGCGATACACTAGCGCCCGAGACCCAGTACTTC. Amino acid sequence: CASSDTLAPETQYF.

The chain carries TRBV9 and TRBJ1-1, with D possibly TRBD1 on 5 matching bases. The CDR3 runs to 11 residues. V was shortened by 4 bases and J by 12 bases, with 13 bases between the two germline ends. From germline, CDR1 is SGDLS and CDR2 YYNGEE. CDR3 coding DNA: TGTGCCAGCAGCACCGGGGGGACTCCTTTCTTT. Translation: CASSTGGTPFF.

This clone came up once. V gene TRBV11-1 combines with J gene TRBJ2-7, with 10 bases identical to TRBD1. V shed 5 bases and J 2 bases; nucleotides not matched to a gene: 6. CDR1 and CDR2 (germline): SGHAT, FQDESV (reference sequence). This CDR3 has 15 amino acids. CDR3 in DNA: TGTGCCAGCAGCCGGGACAGGGGCCGAACCTACGAGCAGTACTTC. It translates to CASSRDRGRTYEQYF.

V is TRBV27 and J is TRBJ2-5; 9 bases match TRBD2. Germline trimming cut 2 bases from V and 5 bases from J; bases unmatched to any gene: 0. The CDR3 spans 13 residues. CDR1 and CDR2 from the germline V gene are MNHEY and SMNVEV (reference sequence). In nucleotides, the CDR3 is TGTGCCAGCAGTTTAAGCGGGAGGGAGACCCAGTACTTC. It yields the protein CASSLSGRETQYF.

CDR3 residues: CASSLGRQNTGELFF. CDR3 DNA sequence: TGTGCCAGCAGCTTAGGGCGGCAGAACACCGGGGAGCTGTTTTTT. The chain combines TRBV7-9 with TRBJ2-2; D is uncertain. CDR1 SEHNR and CDR2 FQNEAQ come from the germline V gene (reference sequence). Trimming left V 1 base short and J 1 base short, with 7 bases between. The length of the CDR3 is 15 residues.

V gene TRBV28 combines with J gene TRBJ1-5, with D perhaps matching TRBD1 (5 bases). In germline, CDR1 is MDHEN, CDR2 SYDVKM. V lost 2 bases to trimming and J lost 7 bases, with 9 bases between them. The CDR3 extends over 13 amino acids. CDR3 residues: CASSLRGGQPQHF. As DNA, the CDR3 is TGTGCCAGCAGTTTACGGGGGGGGCAGCCCCAGCATTTT.

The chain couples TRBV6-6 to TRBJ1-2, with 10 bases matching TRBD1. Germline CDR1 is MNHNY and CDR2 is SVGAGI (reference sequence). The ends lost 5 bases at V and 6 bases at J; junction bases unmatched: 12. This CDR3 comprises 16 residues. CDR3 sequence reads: CASSTQGTGDRDGYTF. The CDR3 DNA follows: TGTGCCAGCAGTACCCAAGGGACAGGGGATAGGGATGGCTACACCTTC.

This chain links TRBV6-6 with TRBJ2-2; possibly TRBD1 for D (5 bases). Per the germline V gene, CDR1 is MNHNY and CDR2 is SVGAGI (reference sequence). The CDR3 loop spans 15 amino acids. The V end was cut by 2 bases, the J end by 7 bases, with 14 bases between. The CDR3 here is CASSYGRADSGELFF. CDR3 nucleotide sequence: TGTGCCAGCAGTTACGGCAGGGCGGATAGCGGGGAGCTGTTTTTT.

The CDR3 DNA reads TGTGCCAGCAGTGGAGGGGGACAGGGTCCCTCCCTGTTCTTC. Translating it yields CASSGGGQGPSLFF. V gene TRBV6-5 combines with J gene TRBJ2-1; TRBD1 aligns across 9 bases. Losses at the gene ends were 5 bases for V and 15 bases for J; bases not matched to a gene: 14. The CDR3 is 14 residues long. Germline assignment: CDR1 MNHEY and CDR2 SVGAGI.

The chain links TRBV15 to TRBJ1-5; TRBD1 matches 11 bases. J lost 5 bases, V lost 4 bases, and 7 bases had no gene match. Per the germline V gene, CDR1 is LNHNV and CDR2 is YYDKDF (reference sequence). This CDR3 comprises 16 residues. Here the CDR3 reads CATSIPRTGGHQPQHF. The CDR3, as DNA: TGTGCCACCAGCATCCCAAGGACAGGGGGCCATCAGCCCCAGCATTTT.